This T cell receptor (beta chain) was found in a study of blood T cell repertoires in COVID-19 (dated by TCRdb to 2018 to 2021). Study-wide context: Samples covering the acute and convalescent phases of COVID-19 were provided by collaborators in the United States, Italy and Spain. Sample metadata almost always included a de-identified subject ID, COVID-19 status, age in years and sex. The repertoires were made available in a free public database intended to serve as a resource for research on the immune response to SARS-CoV-2. The samples were drawn from the first 160 participants of the ongoing ImmuneRACE study and from 950 to 1,500 subjects provided by 6 global collaborators. Deeply sampled blood TCRbeta repertoires from subjects exposed to, actively infected with, or recovered from COVID-19 were included in the dataset. The material from the prospective study consisted of cDNA or gDNA derived from T cells, B-cell-depleted T cells, or PBMCs. HLA class I and class II types, where available, came from metadata supplied by the sample provider rather than from assay-based typing.

In the prospective study, participants were about 18 to 100 years old, resided in approximately 25 geographic areas of the United States, and were enrolled through a virtual design. Cohort assignment in the prospective study relied on participant-reported clinical history from a screening survey and a study questionnaire. Exposed participants were defined as having been in contact with someone with a PCR-confirmed or clinician-diagnosed COVID-19 case within 2 weeks of study entry. Each participant in the prospective study had whole blood, serum and a nasopharyngeal or oropharyngeal swab collected by mobile phlebotomists. Over a roughly two-month period, participants in the prospective study had the option of providing additional blood draws and questionnaires. Blood samples from the prospective study were shipped frozen or at room temperature prior to DNA extraction. What the authors observed across the whole study: How much clinical and demographic metadata was included differed by source and by participant, and the metadata was provided uncurated.

TCRbeta CDR3 regions were amplified from genomic DNA using the immunoSEQ Assay, a bias-controlled multiplex PCR. Per the original workflow: The number of nucleated cells in each sample was estimated from the amplification of reference gene primers within the assay. To quantify the absolute abundance of each unique TCRbeta CDR3 rearrangement, sequence reads were collapsed and filtered. For each sample, productive Simpson clonality was calculated as the square root of Simpson's diversity index over productive rearrangements. TCRdb re-hosts the immuneACCESS table, in-frame sequences only. Its copies lack some clones; in the studies checked, an unresolved V gene accounts for under half of them, and the cause for the rest is not known. V and J calls and clone size are copied from that table; D and trimming were computed from the DNA. The sample table contains a few hundred thousand clones; only one count was recorded for roughly nine tenths of them. The ten most abundant clones make up more than 0.85% of the sample.

Notes on this clone: Its antigen is still unknown. Base-call qualities are not available, and no considerably larger clone is one nucleotide away.

The specimen was PBMCs or T cells enriched from blood (not recorded which). The source is a woman between 40 and 55 years old who had been exposed to COVID-19.

The nucleotide sequence is TGTGCCAGCAGCCAAGACCCCTGGGGACTAGCGGGATCTACAGATACGCAGTATTTT. It translates as CASSQDPWGLAGSTDTQYF. The V and J segments used are TRBV3-1 (or the pseudogene TRBV3-2) and TRBJ2-3; 13 bases in the junction line up with TRBD2. The CDR3 spans 19 residues, from the cysteine through the phenylalanine. CDR3 DNA is the only sequence kept; it has 57 bases, read in frame from the first base. Reading the germline V gene (reference sequence) gives CDR1 LGHDT and CDR2 YNNKEL. V is trimmed back by 0 bases and J by 3 bases, and the junction contains 9 bases that no gene match accounts for.